This T cell receptor beta chain was found in a study of blood T cell repertoires in COVID-19. Study as a whole: The study drew acute and convalescent COVID-19 samples from the United States, Italy and Spain. PBMCs, B-cell-depleted T cells, or T cells were the source of the cDNA or gDNA that made up the material.

The Seattle patients joined while their infection was active and were tracked longitudinally afterward. Per the original data handling: Reference gene primers were amplified, and this amplification served to estimate nucleated cell counts. Measured with immunoSEQ multiplex PCR; TCRdb has only the in-frame clones, and not every one. That table supplies the V and J calls and clone size; D and trimming were determined from the DNA. In the table there are about 300,000 clones, about four fifths of which are singletons. The sequencing input was peripheral blood. The source of this sequence is a human donor with COVID-19, enrolled during active disease. The donor label of this sample is uncertain.

The DNA for the CDR3 is TGTGCCAGCGAGGGACTAGCGGGAGGTCGTCAGTTCTTC. This sequence encodes CASEGLAGGRQFF. The V call is TRBV19, the J call TRBJ2-1; 15 nucleotides line up with TRBD2. CDR3 length equals 13 residues. The V segment lost 9 bases and the J segment 13 bases; nucleotides outside the gene matches: 7. Germline CDR1 and CDR2: LNHDA and SQIVND (reference sequence).